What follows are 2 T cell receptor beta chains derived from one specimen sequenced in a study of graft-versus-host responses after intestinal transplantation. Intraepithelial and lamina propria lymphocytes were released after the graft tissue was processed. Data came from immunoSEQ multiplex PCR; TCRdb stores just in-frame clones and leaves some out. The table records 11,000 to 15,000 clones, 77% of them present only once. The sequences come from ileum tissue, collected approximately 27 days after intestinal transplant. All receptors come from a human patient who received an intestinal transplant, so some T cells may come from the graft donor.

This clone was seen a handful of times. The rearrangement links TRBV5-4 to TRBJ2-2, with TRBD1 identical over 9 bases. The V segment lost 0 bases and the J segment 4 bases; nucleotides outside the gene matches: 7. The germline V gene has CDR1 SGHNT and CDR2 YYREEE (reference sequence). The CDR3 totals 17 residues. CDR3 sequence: CASSLAGTGFSTGELFF. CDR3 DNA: TGTGCCAGCAGCTTGGCCGGGACAGGGTTTAGCACCGGGGAGCTGTTTTTT.

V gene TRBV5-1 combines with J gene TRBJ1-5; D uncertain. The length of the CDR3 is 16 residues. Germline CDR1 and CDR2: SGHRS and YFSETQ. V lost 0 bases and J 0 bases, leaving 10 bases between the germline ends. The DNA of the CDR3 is TGCGCCAGCAGCTTGGGTCCAGGCAATAGCAATCAGCCCCAGCATTTT. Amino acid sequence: CASSLGPGNSNQPQHF.